This T cell receptor beta chain was identified in a study of shared clonotypes between healthy human individuals. This clone was recorded only once. Assay: immunoSEQ multiplex PCR; the TCRdb copy retains only in-frame clones and omits some. Of about 380,000 clones listed, about 96% are singletons. This TCR was recovered from a man in his thirties or forties in good health. Specimen: memory CD8+ T cells sorted from blood. The subset: CD45RO+ cells pooled with CCR7-negative TemRA cells.

The CDR3 loop is CASSRELGSYNEQFF. CDR3 sequence (DNA): TGTGCCAGCAGCCGGGAGCTGGGATCCTACAATGAGCAGTTCTTC. V and J are TRBV28 and TRBJ2-1; D perhaps matches TRBD2 (6 bases). CDR3 length: 15 amino acids. Trimming pared 6 bases from V and 1 base from J, leaving 13 bases between. CDR1 is MDHEN and CDR2 is SYDVKM in the germline V gene.